This TCR beta chain is drawn from a study of blood T cell repertoires in COVID-19. The wider study: Sites in the United States, Italy and Spain provided acute and convalescent COVID-19 samples.

In the original processing: Quantification of nucleated cells was approximated via reference gene primer amplification. Libraries were prepared by immunoSEQ multiplex PCR; TCRdb keeps only in-frame clonotypes and omits some of them. The V and J calls and clone size are taken from that table; D and trimming were inferred from the DNA. Of about 63,000 clones detected, roughly 80% appear once; the ten largest clones hold less than 4.5%. Specimen: PBMCs or T cells enriched from blood (not recorded which). The source is a woman aged 40 to 50 with acute COVID-19.

CDR3 in amino acids: CASGQGNTGELFF. CDR3 DNA sequence: TGCGCCAGCGGACAGGGAAACACCGGGGAGCTGTTTTTT. The J gene is TRBJ2-2, the V gene TRBV5-1, with TRBD1 identical over 8 bases. CDR1 SGHRS and CDR2 YFSETQ come from the germline V gene. This CDR3 has 13 residues. V shed 7 bases and J 2 bases; nucleotides not matched to a gene: 1.